These 9 T cell receptor beta chains came from one sample sequenced in a study of blood T cell repertoires in COVID-19. Clones were read by immunoSEQ multiplex PCR, and TCRdb kept only the in-frame ones, dropping some. This table holds fewer than 70,000 clones, around 85% found once. Sequences were obtained from peripheral blood. Every receptor here comes from a woman aged 55-69 years with acute or convalescent COVID-19.

The rearrangement links TRBV30 to TRBJ1-5; TRBD1 is a possible D gene (5 bases). This CDR3 comprises 14 residues. Germline V gene lookup returns CDR1 GTSNPN and CDR2 SVGIG (reference sequence). Trimming removed 3 bases at V and 4 bases at J, with 13 bases between. CDR3 loop: CAWRGIGGNQPQHF. In nucleotides, the CDR3 is TGTGCCTGGAGGGGAATCGGGGGGAATCAGCCCCAGCATTTT.

The gene calls are TRBV11-3 and TRBJ2-7, with a tentative D call TRBD1 (6 bases). Germline V gene sequence: CDR1 SGHNT, CDR2 YENEEA. Trimming removed 4 bases from V and 8 bases from J, with 15 bases in between. The CDR3 totals 13 residues. This CDR3 reads CASSSGVTTQQYF. The CDR3 region has the DNA TGTGCCAGCAGCTCAGGGGTTACAACTCAGCAGTACTTC.

This sequence joins TRBV4-1 and TRBJ1-1; D unclear. Trimming cost V 0 bases and J 2 bases, with 13 bases left between them. CDR1 MGHRA and CDR2 YSYEKL come from the germline V gene. The CDR3 spans 16 residues. The CDR3: CASSQETHTVNTEAFF. CDR3 in DNA: TGCGCCAGCAGCCAAGAGACACACACAGTTAACACTGAAGCTTTCTTT.

The chain couples TRBV28 to TRBJ2-6; tentative D call: TRBD1 (6 bases). V gave up 10 bases and J gave up 4 bases, with 26 bases separating them. The CDR3 loop spans 18 amino acids. The V gene's germline CDR1 is MDHEN and CDR2 SYDVKM. CDR3 sequence (DNA): TGTGCCACCCTAGGGGTGCAGGGGCGAACGCCCGGGGCCAACGTCCTGACTTTC. Amino acids: CATLGVQGRTPGANVLTF.

The V and J genes are TRBV7-2 and TRBJ1-3, with D possibly being TRBD1 (6 bases). The V gene's germline CDR1 is SGHTA and CDR2 FQGNSA. The CDR3 extends over 15 amino acids. V dropped 3 bases and J dropped 2 bases, with 11 bases sitting between them. The CDR3 spells CASSLTSGAGNTIYF. The CDR3 nucleotides are TGTGCCAGCAGCTTGACATCAGGGGCTGGAAACACCATATATTTT.

CDR3 sequence reads: CASSDTGGGNTIYF. The CDR3, as DNA: TGTGCCAGCAGCGATACAGGCGGTGGAAACACCATATATTTT. The chain is built from TRBV9 and TRBJ1-3, with D perhaps TRBD1 (5 bases). CDR3 length: 14 amino acids. Trimming stripped 3 bases from V and 3 bases from J, with 10 bases between. CDR1 SGDLS and CDR2 YYNGEE come from the germline V gene. The full variable domain, its missing parts supplied by reference TRBV9 and TRBJ1-3, is DSGVTQTPKHLITATGQRVTLRCSPRSGDLSVYWYQQSLDQGLQFLIQYYNGEERAKGNILERFSAQQFPDLHSELNLSSLELGDSALYFCASSDTGGGNTIYFGEGSWLTVV.

The V and J genes are TRBV19 and TRBJ1-1; maybe TRBD1 (5 bases). This CDR3 has 15 amino acids. Germline V gives CDR1 LNHDA, CDR2 SQIVND (reference sequence). V lost 5 bases and J 0 bases, leaving 13 bases between the germline ends. Written as DNA, the CDR3 is TGTGCCAGTAGTGGAAGACAGCAAATGAACACTGAAGCTTTCTTT. This sequence encodes CASSGRQQMNTEAFF.

The rearrangement links TRBV3-1 (or the pseudogene TRBV3-2) to TRBJ2-7, with 7 bases identical to TRBD2. CDR1 LGHDT and CDR2 YNNKEL come from the germline V gene (reference sequence). V was pared by 0 bases and J by 4 bases, with 9 bases of the junction left unmatched. The CDR3 covers 16 residues. CDR3: CASSQDLSGLEYEQYF. CDR3 sequence (DNA): TGTGCCAGCAGCCAAGATCTTAGCGGGCTAGAGTACGAGCAGTACTTC.

The genes are TRBV19 and TRBJ2-7; tentative D call: TRBD2 (6 bases). Germline lookup yields CDR1 LNHDA and CDR2 SQIVND (reference sequence). This CDR3 contains 11 residues. Trimming stripped 5 bases from V and 7 bases from J, with 9 bases between. CDR3: CASSQREEQYF. CDR3 nucleotide sequence: TGTGCCAGTAGTCAACGGGAGGAGCAGTACTTC.